This TCR beta chain appears in the sequencing data of a study of blood T cell repertoires in COVID-19 (dated by TCRdb to about 2020). In terms of the full investigation: Samples from collaborators originated in the United States, Italy and Spain and spanned both the acute and convalescent phases of COVID-19. The material from the prospective study consisted of cDNA or gDNA derived from T cells, B-cell-depleted T cells, or PBMCs. Deeply sampled blood TCRbeta repertoires from subjects exposed to, actively infected with, or recovered from COVID-19 were included in the dataset. The repertoires were released in a freely available public database intended as a resource for research on the immune response to SARS-CoV-2. The samples were drawn from two sources: the first 160 participants of the ongoing ImmuneRACE study, and some 1,300 subjects contributed by 6 global collaborators. Nearly every sample came with metadata listing a de-identified subject ID, COVID-19 status, age in years and sex. HLA class I and class II types, where available, came from metadata supplied by the sample provider rather than from assay-based typing. Results the study describes overall, beyond this receptor: The amount of clinical and demographic metadata varied by source and participant and was provided uncurated.

Whole blood was collected in K2EDTA tubes by collaborating institutions according to the institutions' own protocols. For TCRbeta analysis, collaborators shipped samples in one of three forms: frozen whole blood, isolated PBMCs, or DNA extracted from either of those sample types. Comment on this clone: Its antigen is not yet known. Per-base quality was not reported, and no clone a single base away is much larger than it.

V and J lose 4 bases and 8 bases, and a span of 14 bases separates them. The CDR3 has 13 amino acids, counting the end cysteine and phenylalanine. The entry retains the CDR3 DNA only, 39 bases that are in frame from base 1. The CDR1 and CDR2 encoded by the germline V gene are MGHDK and SYGVNS. TCRbeta CDR3 regions were amplified from genomic DNA by means of the immunoSEQ Assay, a bias-controlled multiplex PCR. As for the original processing: The number of nucleated cells in each sample was estimated from the amplification of reference gene primers within the assay. To quantify the absolute abundance of each unique TCRbeta CDR3 rearrangement, sequence reads were collapsed and filtered. For each sample, productive Simpson clonality was calculated as the square root of Simpson's diversity index over productive rearrangements. In TCRdb, the immuneACCESS table is reduced to in-frame sequences with V and J assigned. These tables do not hold every clone; where another copy was compared, an unresolved V gene accounts for under half, and the others remain unexplained. The V and J calls and clone size are taken from that table; D and trimming were inferred from the DNA. In this sample the table shows roughly 55,000 clones, around 73% of which occur a single time. The ten largest clones take up roughly 12% of the sample.

The V gene is TRBV25-1 and the J gene is TRBJ1-2; 6 matching bases give a weak D call of TRBD1. The sample comprised peripheral blood. The sequence derives from an elderly man with acute or convalescent COVID-19. This receptor carries the CDR3 CASSADSPTGYTF. The base sequence is TGTGCCAGCAGTGCGGACAGCCCAACGGGCTACACCTTC.